This passage covers 14 T cell receptor beta chains from one sample sequenced in a study of cytomegalovirus exposure and HLA in healthy donors. 60 Vbeta and 13 Jbeta primers were used in PCR. TCRdb keeps only in-frame clones here, not all; method: immunoSEQ multiplex PCR. The sample carries about 190,000 clones, around 82% recorded once. The specimen was PBMCs. The receptors derive from a woman aged 30 to 39 in good health and CMV-seropositive.

V gene TRBV11-2 combines with J gene TRBJ2-7, with a weak D call TRBD1 (6 bases). The CDR3 runs to 14 residues. V lost 3 bases, J lost 5 bases, and 14 bases lay in between. CDR1 and CDR2 (germline): SGHAT, FQNNGV. CDR3 region: CASSLITGSHEQYF. CDR3 coding DNA: TGTGCCAGCAGCTTGATAACAGGGAGCCACGAGCAGTACTTC.

This chain uses TRBV6-1 with TRBJ1-1, with D perhaps TRBD1 (5 bases). Germline-derived CDR1 and CDR2 are MNHNS and SASEGT. The CDR3 has 11 amino acids. Trimming shortened V by 6 bases and J by 11 bases, and 13 bases separated the two germline ends. In nucleotides, the CDR3 is TGTGCCAGCAGACGGGGGGATGGTGCTTTCTTT. Translation gives CASRRGDGAFF.

CDR3 protein: CASSQGYPREDEQYF. The CDR3 bases are TGCGCCAGCAGTCAAGGGTACCCAAGGGAGGACGAGCAGTACTTC. The J gene is TRBJ2-7, the V gene TRBV23-1; maybe TRBD2 (6 bases). TRBV23-1 is an ORF; its function is uncertain. The CDR3 loop spans 15 amino acids. Between the trimmed V and J ends, which lost 2 bases and 5 bases, there was a span of 16 bases.

V gene TRBV7-9 combines with J gene TRBJ2-3, with 8 bases aligning to TRBD1. The CDR3 totals 14 residues. V was clipped by 5 bases and J by 5 bases; unmatched bases: 6. The germline CDR1 and CDR2 sequences are SEHNR and FQNEAQ (reference sequence). CDR3 region: CASSPGQGEDTQYF. CDR3 bases: TGTGCCAGCAGCCCCGGACAGGGAGAAGATACGCAGTATTTT.

The chain combines TRBV7-9 with TRBJ2-7; no clear D. The germline V and J ends were trimmed by 2 bases and 3 bases, with 5 bases remaining between them. The CDR3 has 12 residues. Per the germline V gene, CDR1 is SEHNR and CDR2 is FQNEAQ (reference sequence). CDR3 region: CASSLYVYEQYF. In DNA, the CDR3 is TGTGCCAGCAGCTTATATGTCTACGAGCAGTACTTC.

The rearrangement uses TRBV30 and TRBJ2-3, with 14 bases matching TRBD2. The germline V gene has CDR1 GTSNPN and CDR2 SVGIG (reference sequence). This CDR3 has 15 amino acids. Trimming cost V 8 bases and J 0 bases; bases outside gene matches: 4. The CDR3 sequence: CAGTSGGGSTDTQYF. DNA of the CDR3: TGTGCCGGGACTAGCGGGGGAGGAAGCACAGATACGCAGTATTTT.

The chain is built from TRBV30 and TRBJ2-1; perhaps TRBD1 as D (6 bases). In germline, CDR1 is GTSNPN, CDR2 SVGIG (reference sequence). The CDR3 consists of 15 residues. V lost 0 bases to trimming and J lost 2 bases, with 11 bases between them. The CDR3 loop reads CAWSVPRGPYNEQFF. The CDR3 nucleotides are TGTGCCTGGAGTGTACCCAGGGGTCCCTACAATGAGCAGTTCTTC.

This clone appeared a few times. This chain joins TRBV28 and TRBJ2-4; D gene ambiguous. Germline V gene lookup returns CDR1 MDHEN and CDR2 SYDVKM. The CDR3 contains 13 residues. V lost 6 bases, J lost 5 bases, and 11 bases lay in between. CDR3 DNA: TGTGCCAGCAGCCGCATAGAGGAAAACATTCAGTACTTC. This encodes CASSRIEENIQYF.

V is TRBV7-2 and J is TRBJ2-7; 7 nucleotides match TRBD2. The CDR3 has 14 amino acids. V was clipped by 3 bases and J by 4 bases; unmatched bases: 6. Germline V lookup: CDR1 SGHTA, CDR2 FQGNSA. The CDR3 sequence is CASSLGGAGYEQYF. The CDR3 coding sequence is TGTGCCAGCAGCTTGGGAGGGGCTGGGTACGAGCAGTACTTC.

V is TRBV6-5 and J is TRBJ2-3, with D unresolved. The CDR3 contains 15 residues. Germline V CDR1 and CDR2: MNHEY, SVGAGI. V gave up 8 bases and J gave up 4 bases, with 19 bases separating them. CDR3 nucleotides: TGTGCCAGCCGCCTCGGGTCCCGAGTGGCAGATACGCAGTATTTT. Translated, it gives CASRLGSRVADTQYF.

Only a few counts were recorded for this clone. The rearrangement uses TRBV30 and TRBJ2-5, with 10 bases identical to TRBD1. The last part of the DNA fits TRBJ2-7 better; the J call may be wrong. This CDR3 is 18 amino acids long. Germline-derived CDR1 and CDR2 are GTSNPN and SVGIG (reference sequence). The CDR3 DNA reads as TGTGCCTGGAGTATCACCCCCTTCCGGGACAGGGGCTCCTACGAGCAGTACTTC. As protein: CAWSITPFRDRGSYEQYF.

This clone was recorded only once. The J gene is TRBJ1-6, the V gene TRBV5-1; D unresolved. The germline gives CDR1 SGHRS, CDR2 YFSETQ. V lost 5 bases to trimming and J lost 5 bases, with 8 bases between them. The CDR3 has 13 residues. DNA for the CDR3: TGCGCCAGCAGGAGGGAGGATAATTCACCCCTCCACTTT. It codes for CASRREDNSPLHF.

The chain recombines TRBV28 with TRBJ1-1, with TRBD1 matching over 10 bases. The CDR3 loop spans 14 amino acids. J was trimmed by 0 bases and V by 6 bases; bases with no gene match: 1. Looked up from germline, CDR1 is MDHEN and CDR2 is SYDVKM. The CDR3, as DNA: TGTGCCAGCAGAGGGACAGGGGTGAACACTGAAGCTTTCTTT. Translation: CASRGTGVNTEAFF.

The rearrangement joins TRBV28 to TRBJ1-2; 7 bases are a match to TRBD1. V lost 2 bases and J lost 10; bases outside the gene matches: 7. The CDR3 has 13 residues. Germline V gene data show CDR1 as MDHEN and CDR2 as SYDVKM. The CDR3 reads CASSLEGAPDYTF. The CDR3 nucleotides are TGTGCCAGCAGTTTAGAGGGGGCCCCGGACTACACCTTC.